These 30 T cell receptor beta chains were sequenced from one sample in a study of T cell changes during pregnancy in multiple sclerosis. TCRdb's table, derived via immunoSEQ multiplex PCR, lists solely in-frame clones and lacks some. The sample lists about 110,000 clones; around 93% were seen once. Sequencing was performed on peripheral blood, taken after pregnancy. The receptors shown here come from a female donor with multiple sclerosis, enrolled in a pregnancy study.

This rearrangement joins TRBV10-2 to TRBJ2-3; TRBD1 aligns across 12 bases. The CDR3 is made up of 20 amino acids. Germline CDR1 is WSHSY and CDR2 is SAAADI. The trim removed 6 bases at V and 6 bases at J, leaving 22 bases unmatched. CDR3 loop: CASRHPGQGAEGLGLDTQYF. The CDR3 DNA reads TGCGCCAGCAGACATCCGGGACAGGGGGCCGAGGGACTAGGTCTCGATACGCAGTATTTT.

The V gene is TRBV15, the J gene TRBJ2-2, with D unclear. Per germline, CDR1 LNHNV and CDR2 YYDKDF (reference sequence). CDR3 length equals 13 residues. Trimming cost V 5 bases and J 0 bases, with 4 bases left between them. CDR3 residues: CATSSTNTGELFF. DNA for the CDR3: TGTGCCACCAGCTCAACGAACACCGGGGAGCTGTTTTTT.

The V and J genes are TRBV13 and TRBJ2-1, with 7 bases fitting TRBD2. V shed 5 bases and J 4 bases; nucleotides not matched to a gene: 11. Looked up from germline, CDR1 is PRHDT and CDR2 is FYEKMQ (reference sequence). The CDR3 totals 16 residues. This CDR3 is CASSRHDGGLYNEQFF. As DNA, the CDR3 is TGTGCCAGCAGCCGACACGACGGGGGGTTATACAATGAGCAGTTCTTC.

The gene calls are TRBV15 and TRBJ1-5; 7 bases are a match to TRBD1. The CDR3 is made up of 17 amino acids. With 9 bases clipped from V and 0 bases from J, the junction kept 14 bases outside the gene matches. The germline V gene has CDR1 LNHNV and CDR2 YYDKDF (reference sequence). CDR3 residues: CATRPDTGEISNQPQHF. In nucleotides, the CDR3 is TGTGCCACTAGGCCCGATACAGGGGAAATTAGCAATCAGCCCCAGCATTTT.

This clone was recorded only once. The rearrangement uses TRBV18 and TRBJ2-1, with D possibly being TRBD2 (5 bases). This CDR3 has 16 amino acids. V was clipped by 6 bases and J by 0 bases, with 15 bases between them. CDR1 KGHSH and CDR2 LQKENI come from the germline V gene. The CDR3 protein is CASSQTSSGSYNEQFF. The CDR3 DNA reads TGTGCCAGCTCCCAAACTAGTAGTGGCTCCTACAATGAGCAGTTCTTC.

This chain joins TRBV5-4 and TRBJ2-1; 11 bases line up with TRBD2. V shed 9 bases and J 7 bases; nucleotides not matched to a gene: 12. This CDR3 is 15 amino acids long. Germline V lookup: CDR1 SGHNT, CDR2 YYREEE (reference sequence). CDR3 DNA sequence: TGTGCCACCCATACTCCGGGACTAGCGGTAAATGAGCAGTTCTTC. Translating gives CATHTPGLAVNEQFF.

V and J are TRBV2 and TRBJ1-5; 7 bases align to TRBD1. The junction had 4 bases not matched to a gene; V was cut back by 8 bases and J by 0 bases. The CDR3 has 14 amino acids. Germline CDR1 reads SNHLY; CDR2 reads FYNNEI. The CDR3 coding sequence is TGTGCCAGCGGGACAGTGAATAGCAATCAGCCCCAGCATTTT. Its protein is CASGTVNSNQPQHF.

This chain connects TRBV15 to TRBJ2-3; maybe TRBD2 (6 bases). Germline V lookup: CDR1 LNHNV, CDR2 YYDKDF (reference sequence). This CDR3 region has 15 residues. Trimming cost V 3 bases and J 2 bases, with 12 bases left between them. This CDR3 is CATSSITGATDTQYF. CDR3 in DNA: TGTGCCACCAGCAGTATCACGGGAGCCACAGATACGCAGTATTTT.

The CDR3 loop reads CASRQYNEQFF. The CDR3 nucleotides read TGTGCCAGCAGACAGTACAATGAGCAGTTCTTC. This sequence joins TRBV25-1 and TRBJ2-1; D gene uncertain. The V gene's germline CDR1 is MGHDK and CDR2 SYGVNS. The CDR3 is made up of 11 amino acids. With 6 bases removed from V and 4 bases from J, the gap between germline ends came to 4 bases.

This clone was seen only once. J is TRBJ1-3 and V is TRBV18; D is undetermined. Deletions cut 3 bases from V and 1 base from J, with 10 bases between. Germline assignment: CDR1 KGHSH and CDR2 LQKENI. The CDR3 has 15 residues. DNA for the CDR3: TGTGCCAGCTCACCTCCGGGGTTATCTGGAAACACCATATATTTT. Protein sequence: CASSPPGLSGNTIYF.

In this sample, this clone turned up once. This chain connects TRBV7-3 to TRBJ1-2; 10 bases map to TRBD1. This CDR3 is 16 amino acids long. V gave up 0 bases and J gave up 8 bases; unmatched junction bases: 9. The germline V gene has CDR1 SGHTA and CDR2 FQGTGA. In nucleotides, the CDR3 is TGTGCCAGCAGCTTAACGTGGGGTGGGGACAGGGGAGGCTACACCTTC. It translates to CASSLTWGGDRGGYTF.

The CDR3 nucleotides read TGTGCCAGCAGCTCTATGGGGGCACACACAGATACGCAGTATTTT. As protein: CASSSMGAHTDTQYF. The rearrangement joins TRBV9 to TRBJ2-3; D may be TRBD1 (6 bases). CDR3 length: 15 residues. CDR1 and CDR2 (germline): SGDLS, YYNGEE. The V end lost 4 bases, the J end lost 2 bases, and 14 bases lay between the germline ends.

V gene TRBV25-1 combines with J gene TRBJ1-2; 8 nucleotides line up with TRBD1. There are 13 residues in the CDR3. Germline assignment: CDR1 MGHDK and CDR2 SYGVNS. After removal of 3 bases from V and 3 bases from J, the junction contained 0 bases not matched to a gene. The CDR3 region is CASSEDRDYGYTF. The CDR3 bases are TGTGCCAGCAGTGAGGACAGGGACTATGGCTACACCTTC.

The gene calls are TRBV6-1 and TRBJ1-2, with a weak D call TRBD1 (6 bases). Germline CDR1 MNHNS, CDR2 SASEGT. The CDR3 runs 15 residues. With 4 bases removed from V and 5 bases from J, the gap between germline ends came to 17 bases. CDR3 nucleotides: TGTGCCAGCAGTGCCGACAGGTTTGCCGCATATGGCTACACCTTC. This gives the protein CASSADRFAAYGYTF.

CDR3 sequence (DNA): TGCGCCAGCAGGATTGAACCGGGACTACTCTACAATGAGCAGTTCTTC. Its protein product is CASRIEPGLLYNEQFF. The chain has TRBV5-1 and TRBJ2-1; 7 positions match TRBD2. Per the germline V gene, CDR1 is SGHRS and CDR2 is YFSETQ. Unmatched junction bases numbered 11, after V lost 5 bases and J lost 3 bases. CDR3 size: 16 residues.

The V and J genes are TRBV14 and TRBJ2-2, with D possibly being TRBD2 (5 bases). The CDR3 runs 15 residues. CDR1 is SGHDN and CDR2 is FVKESK in the germline V gene. V was shortened by 1 base and J by 3 bases, with 9 bases between the two germline ends. The DNA of the CDR3 is TGTGCCAGCAGCCAAGTTAACGGGGACACCGGGGAGCTGTTTTTT. The encoded protein is CASSQVNGDTGELFF.

This chain joins TRBV6-1 and TRBJ2-4; 8 bases align to TRBD1. With 4 bases clipped from V and 3 bases from J, the junction kept 8 bases outside the gene matches. This CDR3 comprises 16 residues. CDR1 is MNHNS, CDR2 SASEGT, per germline. The CDR3 protein is CASSVFEGQGKNIQYF. The CDR3 DNA reads as TGTGCCAGCAGTGTCTTCGAAGGACAGGGCAAAAACATTCAGTACTTC.

The count of this clone is one. One end of the junction fails to match germline, which may point to a read error. CDR3 loop: CASSSILQVSAFHF. CDR3 sequence (DNA): TGTGCCAGCAGTTCGATTTTACAGGTCTCCGCCTTCCACTTC. This sequence joins TRBV28 and TRBJ1-2; D might be TRBD1 (5 bases). The CDR3 extends over 14 amino acids. CDR1 and CDR2 (germline): MDHEN, SYDVKM.

This chain uses TRBV7-9 with TRBJ1-2; 12 positions match TRBD1. With V trimmed by 1 base and J by 4 bases, 4 bases remained unmatched. Germline lookup yields CDR1 SEHNR and CDR2 FQNEAQ (reference sequence). This CDR3 has 16 residues. CDR3 sequence (DNA): TGTGCCAGCAGCTTAGAAGGGACAGGGGGCGGCTATGGCTACACCTTC. The encoded protein is CASSLEGTGGGYGYTF.

This clone came up once. The chain links TRBV5-1 to TRBJ2-7; D is undetermined. Germline loops: CDR1 SGHRS, CDR2 YFSETQ. The CDR3 loop spans 13 amino acids. With 2 bases removed from V and 2 bases from J, the gap between germline ends came to 8 bases. The CDR3 DNA is TGCGCCAGCAGCTTCGCGGATGCCTACGAGCAGTACTTC. This encodes CASSFADAYEQYF.

The chain links TRBV2 to TRBJ1-2, with D hard to call. The V end lost 8 bases, the J end lost 1 base, and 14 bases lay between the germline ends. There are 14 residues in the CDR3. Germline V gene sequence: CDR1 SNHLY, CDR2 FYNNEI. In DNA, the CDR3 is TGTGCCAGCCACGAGATCTTTGGTAACTATGGCTACACCTTC. Its protein is CASHEIFGNYGYTF.

J is TRBJ2-7 and V is TRBV6-5; D is possibly TRBD1 (6 bases). The germline V gene has CDR1 MNHEY and CDR2 SVGAGI. The germline V and J ends were trimmed by 1 base and 4 bases, with 8 bases remaining between them. CDR3 length: 13 amino acids. This CDR3 reads CASSYFRGYEQYF. The CDR3, as DNA: TGTGCCAGCAGTTACTTTAGGGGGTACGAGCAGTACTTC.

This chain uses TRBV7-9 with TRBJ2-2, with D perhaps TRBD1 (5 bases). CDR3 size: 14 residues. Germline V CDR1 and CDR2: SEHNR, FQNEAQ (reference sequence). V lost 4 bases and J lost 5, with 11 bases in between. The CDR3 loop reads CASSSDSITGELFF. CDR3 in DNA: TGTGCCAGCAGCTCTGACAGCATAACCGGGGAGCTGTTTTTT.

The V call is TRBV7-3, the J call TRBJ2-7; D is ambiguous. This CDR3 is 15 amino acids long. In germline, CDR1 is SGHTA, CDR2 FQGTGA. Trimming cost V 1 base and J 0 bases, with 10 bases left between them. CDR3 protein: CASSLSAAVSYEQYF. DNA for the CDR3: TGTGCCAGCAGCTTAAGTGCGGCGGTCTCCTACGAGCAGTACTTC.

This chain links TRBV7-8 with TRBJ1-2; TRBD1 is a possible D gene (6 bases). This CDR3 has 16 amino acids. Looked up from germline, CDR1 is SGHVS and CDR2 is FQNEAQ. Deletions cut 5 bases from V and 3 bases from J, with 19 bases between. The CDR3 here is CASSRTGTPMYYGYTF. The CDR3 coding sequence is TGTGCCAGCAGCCGGACCGGGACACCGATGTACTATGGCTACACCTTC. The complete variable domain, with remaining parts taken from reference TRBV7-8 and TRBJ1-2, reads GAGVSQSPRYKVAKRGQDVALRCDPISGHVSLFWYQQALGQGPEFLTYFQNEAQLDKSGLPSDRFFAERPEGSVSTLKIQRTQQEDSAVYLCASSRTGTPMYYGYTFGSGTRLTVV.

The chain joins TRBV9 to TRBJ2-5, with TRBD2 matching 9 bases. CDR1 SGDLS and CDR2 YYNGEE come from the germline V gene. The V and J ends lost 2 bases and 7 bases, in that order; junction bases with no gene match: 15. The CDR3 is 17 residues long. The CDR3 bases are TGTGCCAGCAGCGTGACGATAGCGGGGGCCCTCGGGGGGACCCAGTACTTC. Translated: CASSVTIAGALGGTQYF.

A single count supports this clone. The chain employs TRBV27 and TRBJ1-1; D gene ambiguous. The germline V and J ends were trimmed by 1 base and 2 bases, with 8 bases remaining between them. CDR1 and CDR2 from the germline V gene are MNHEY and SMNVEV (reference sequence). This CDR3 comprises 14 residues. The CDR3 region has the DNA TGTGCCAGCAGTTTATGGGGAGGAAACACTGAAGCTTTCTTT. Translation gives CASSLWGGNTEAFF.

This chain joins TRBV7-8 and TRBJ2-1; possibly TRBD2 for D (6 bases). The CDR3 consists of 13 residues. CDR1 and CDR2 from the germline V gene are SGHVS and FQNEAQ. Trimming shortened V by 6 bases and J by 4 bases, and 10 bases separated the two germline ends. CDR3 residues: CASSPGGYNEQFF. CDR3 nucleotides: TGTGCCAGCAGTCCCGGGGGTTACAATGAGCAGTTCTTC.

This sequence joins TRBV5-1 and TRBJ1-5, with D perhaps TRBD1 (5 bases). Germline CDR1 SGHRS, CDR2 YFSETQ. The CDR3 contains 15 residues. V was pared by 0 bases and J by 6 bases, with 13 bases between. CDR3 sequence: CASSLEGRASQPQHF. CDR3 DNA: TGCGCCAGCAGCTTGGAAGGCAGGGCGAGTCAGCCCCAGCATTTT.

This clone was found a few times. The chain links TRBV9 to TRBJ2-3, with 9 bases aligning to TRBD2. This CDR3 has 18 amino acids. V lost 7 bases and J lost 0; bases outside the gene matches: 15. Germline CDR1 SGDLS, CDR2 YYNGEE. The CDR3 coding sequence is TGTGCCAGCCGGAGAGGGTTGGCTAGCGGGACTAGCACAGATACGCAGTATTTT. It is translated as CASRRGLASGTSTDTQYF.